The 18 T cell receptor beta chains below come from one sample, sequenced in a study of blood T cell repertoires in COVID-19 (dated by TCRdb to about 2020). Libraries were made using the immunoSEQ multiplex PCR assay. TCRdb provides this immuneACCESS table in a form limited to in-frame rearrangements. Some clones are lacking; in checked studies, under half of them reflect an unresolved V gene, and why the rest are absent is not known. The sample table records approximately 160,000 clones; 80% to 95% of these occur just once. The top ten clonotypes cover 2% of the sample. Sequences were obtained from peripheral blood. These receptors were taken from a woman aged 60-75 years with COVID-19, enrolled during active disease.

This chain joins TRBV25-1 and TRBJ1-1, with 11 bases fitting TRBD1. This CDR3 is 15 amino acids long. CDR1 MGHDK and CDR2 SYGVNS come from the germline V gene. V dropped 5 bases and J dropped 4; count of bases not matched to a gene: 6. CDR3 in DNA: TGTGCCAGCAGTTTCCGGGACAGGGGGACCACTGAAGCTTTCTTT. Translated, it gives CASSFRDRGTTEAFF.

CDR3 coding DNA: TGTGCCAGCAGCCACCAAAATCCCCGACGGAGCGGGGGCTACAATGAGCAGTTCTTC. Translating it yields CASSHQNPRRSGGYNEQFF. The gene calls are TRBV14 and TRBJ2-1, with TRBD2 identical over 8 bases. Germline lookup yields CDR1 SGHDN and CDR2 FVKESK. The CDR3 loop spans 19 amino acids. J was trimmed by 3 bases and V by 3 bases; bases with no gene match: 16.

The chain has TRBV7-3 and TRBJ1-1; D unclear. CDR3 size: 15 residues. The V and J ends lost 1 base and 0 bases respectively, with 9 bases between them. Germline assignment: CDR1 SGHTA and CDR2 FQGTGA. CDR3 amino acids: CASSLSPSLNTEAFF. The DNA of the CDR3 is TGTGCCAGCAGCTTAAGTCCAAGCCTGAACACTGAAGCTTTCTTT. The complete variable domain, with remaining parts taken from reference TRBV7-3 and TRBJ1-1, reads GAGVSQTPSNKVTEKGKYVELRCDPISGHTALYWYRQSLGQGPEFLIYFQGTGAADDSGLPNDRFFAVRPEGSVSTLKIQRTERGDSAVYLCASSLSPSLNTEAFFGQGTRLTVV.

The V call is TRBV5-1, the J call TRBJ1-1; D gene ambiguous. Trimming pared 0 bases from V and 2 bases from J, leaving 5 bases between. CDR3 length: 13 amino acids. Germline loops: CDR1 SGHRS, CDR2 YFSETQ. The CDR3 here is CASSLAQNTEAFF. The CDR3 region has the DNA TGCGCCAGCAGCTTGGCACAAAACACTGAAGCTTTCTTT. The full variable domain, rest sourced from reference TRBV5-1 and TRBJ1-1, is KAGVTQTPRYLIKTRGQQVTLSCSPISGHRSVSWYQQTPGQGLQFLFEYFSETQRNKGNFPGRFSGRQFSNSRSEMNVSTLELGDSALYLCASSLAQNTEAFFGQGTRLTVV.

This sequence joins TRBV18 and TRBJ1-1; the match to TRBD1 covers 7 bases. Germline CDR1 KGHSH, CDR2 LQKENI. The V gene end was trimmed by 1 base and the J gene end by 1 base; junction bases not matched to a gene: 3. The CDR3 contains 15 residues. The CDR3 is CASSPLGQKNTEAFF. Here the CDR3 DNA reads TGTGCCAGCTCACCACTGGGACAGAAGAACACTGAAGCTTTCTTT.

The rearrangement joins TRBV11-2 to TRBJ1-3; perhaps TRBD1 as D (5 bases). Trimming left V 3 bases short and J 0 bases short, with 9 bases between. Germline lookup yields CDR1 SGHAT and CDR2 FQNNGV. The CDR3 is made up of 15 amino acids. The DNA of the CDR3 is TGTGCCAGCAGCTTCCAGGGTAACTCTGGAAACACCATATATTTT. It translates to CASSFQGNSGNTIYF.

In DNA, the CDR3 is TGCGCCAGCAGCCAAGCTTTACGACAAGTCACCGGGGAGCTGTTTTTT. Its translation is CASSQALRQVTGELFF. The chain couples TRBV4-3 to TRBJ2-2; the D is unclear. The CDR3 contains 16 residues. V shed 1 base and J shed 4 bases, with 13 bases lying between them. Germline CDR1 and CDR2: LGHNA and YSLEER.

This chain links TRBV13 with TRBJ1-4; D not certain. The germline CDR1 and CDR2 sequences are PRHDT and FYEKMQ (reference sequence). V was cut by 5 bases and J by 0 bases, with 7 bases left in between. The CDR3 consists of 14 residues. Written as DNA, the CDR3 is TGTGCCAGCAGCCGAGGGACAACTAATGAAAAACTGTTTTTT. Amino acid sequence: CASSRGTTNEKLFF.

This sequence joins TRBV7-6 and TRBJ1-1; 9 bases match TRBD1. This CDR3 contains 16 residues. CDR1 is SGHVS and CDR2 is FNYEAQ in the germline V gene. Trimming at V came to 5 bases and at J to 6 bases, leaving 13 bases not matched to a gene. The CDR3 region is CASSISTGTGISEAFF. DNA of the CDR3: TGTGCCAGCAGCATCTCAACCGGGACAGGGATATCTGAAGCTTTCTTT.

The chain is built from TRBV5-1 and TRBJ2-1; 9 nucleotides agree with TRBD2. CDR3 length: 15 residues. The V gene end was trimmed by 4 bases and the J gene end by 6 bases; junction bases not matched to a gene: 8. The germline gives CDR1 SGHRS, CDR2 YFSETQ. CDR3 nucleotide sequence: TGCGCCAGCAGCATGGGGCGGGGGGGCCCCAATGAGCAGTTCTTC. Translated: CASSMGRGGPNEQFF.

CDR3 in amino acids: CASSLGQQETQYF. The CDR3 DNA reads as TGTGCCAGCAGTTTGGGCCAGCAAGAGACCCAGTACTTC. The chain has TRBV12-3 or TRBV12-4 and TRBJ2-5; D gene ambiguous. V lost 3 bases and J 2 bases, leaving 7 bases between the germline ends. The CDR3 extends over 13 amino acids.

The chain couples TRBV12-3 or TRBV12-4 to TRBJ1-2; 9 bases fit TRBD1. V was pared by 8 bases and J by 8 bases, with 9 bases of the junction left unmatched. The CDR3 contains 13 residues. CDR3: CASDGQGTLGYTF. The CDR3 DNA sequence: TGTGCCAGCGACGGACAGGGGACTCTGGGCTACACCTTC.

This clone is a singleton in its sample. The rearrangement joins TRBV29-1 to TRBJ2-1; D is perhaps TRBD1 (5 bases). This CDR3 comprises 13 residues. CDR1 is SQVTM and CDR2 is ANQGSEA in the germline V gene. Trimming removed 6 bases from V and 0 bases from J, with 9 bases in between. The CDR3 spells CSVTTVSYNEQFF. For the CDR3, the DNA is TGCAGCGTGACGACAGTCTCCTACAATGAGCAGTTCTTC.

The genes are TRBV4-2 and TRBJ1-2; D is undetermined. The CDR3 has 15 amino acids. The germline V gene encodes CDR1 LGHNA and CDR2 YNFKEQ. The V and J ends lost 0 bases and 7 bases respectively, with 15 bases between them. CDR3 sequence reads: CASSQDSVRAGGYTF. The CDR3 bases are TGTGCCAGCAGCCAAGATTCAGTCCGGGCGGGTGGCTACACCTTC.

The chain combines TRBV10-3 with TRBJ1-1, with D possibly being TRBD1 (5 bases). CDR1 is ENHRY and CDR2 is SYGVKD in the germline V gene. CDR3 length: 14 residues. Trimming shortened V by 10 bases and J by 1 base, and 16 bases separated the two germline ends. The CDR3 DNA sequence: TGTGCCACCCTCTCTCTTGGACAGAACACTGAAGCTTTCTTT. Residues: CATLSLGQNTEAFF.

The CDR3 DNA is TGTGCCAGCAGCCCTTCACTATTAGAGAACACTGAAGCTTTCTTT. It specifies CASSPSLLENTEAFF. The chain links TRBV5-4 to TRBJ1-1, with D uncertain. CDR1 SGHNT and CDR2 YYREEE come from the germline V gene (reference sequence). V gave up 4 bases and J gave up 1 base, with 14 bases separating them. This CDR3 has 15 amino acids.

This chain connects TRBV5-4 to TRBJ2-5, with D possibly matching TRBD2 (6 bases). CDR3 size: 15 residues. The germline V gene encodes CDR1 SGHNT and CDR2 YYREEE (reference sequence). Trimming took off 0 bases at V and 5 bases at J, with 14 bases between the two ends. DNA for the CDR3: TGTGCCAGCAGCTTGGAACTAGCCCGGTACGAGACCCAGTACTTC. Protein sequence: CASSLELARYETQYF.

CDR3 sequence (DNA): TGTGCCAGCAGCACAGGGGAAGGCTATGGCTACACCTTC. As protein: CASSTGEGYGYTF. V gene TRBV12-3 or TRBV12-4 combines with J gene TRBJ1-2, with 7 nucleotides matching TRBD1. V shed 6 bases and J 4 bases; nucleotides not matched to a gene: 5. The CDR3 is 13 residues long.